The T cell receptor beta chain under discussion was sequenced for a study of T-cell memory formation after mild COVID-19. The CDR3 is made up of 14 amino acids. The V end was cut by 5 bases, the J end by 3 bases, with 14 bases between. CDR1 is SGHAT and CDR2 is FQNNGV in the germline V gene. A 5'RACE reaction primed in the constant segment made cDNA libraries of TCR alpha and TCR beta, and these carried sample barcodes and UMIs. TCRdb re-called the 5' RACE reads through MiXCR, storing one row per CDR3 protein. This table has around 200,000 distinct CDR3 sequences, roughly 27% appearing once. This clonotype appeared a single time.

J is TRBJ2-7 and V is TRBV11-2, with D unresolved. Specimen: PBMCs or a T cell subset sorted from them (not recorded which). This TCR derives from an adult woman who had mild COVID-19 (a few samples of this study predate the infection). Cell type and time point are not known. CDR3 DNA: TGTGCCAGCAGCCAAACCGGGTTCAACTACGAGCAGTACTTC. Its protein is CASSQTGFNYEQYF.